This passage covers 32 T cell receptor beta chains from one sample sequenced in a study of T cells expressing NK-cell markers. TCRdb re-called the 5' RACE reads and gives one entry per CDR3 protein, without DNA. The sample table sets out 250,000 to 300,000 distinct CDR3 sequences. The sequenced material came from blood T cells: a sorted CD56 or NKG2C T cell subset, CD4+ or CD8+ T cells, or bulk PBMC T cells (not recorded which). These receptors were collected from a woman between 18 and 75 years old in good health.

This chain joins TRBV5-1 and TRBJ1-4; without DNA, the TCRdb call of TRBD1 cannot be checked. Germline loops: CDR1 SGHRS, CDR2 YFSETQ. The CDR3 runs to 16 residues. CDR3 amino acids: CASSPTPGQPNEKLFF.

The J gene is TRBJ2-1, the V gene TRBV6-1; no DNA is available, so the TRBD1 call from TCRdb remains unchecked. The CDR3 length is 17 residues. The germline V gene encodes CDR1 MNHNS and CDR2 SASEGT. The CDR3 is CASSRSETGSRAVEQFF.

The rearrangement uses TRBV18 and TRBJ2-5; TCRdb calls TRBD2, which cannot be checked without DNA. Per the germline V gene, CDR1 is KGHSH and CDR2 is LQKENI. The CDR3 consists of 15 residues. The chain's CDR3 is CASSPMIGPQETQYF.

V and J are TRBV4-2 and TRBJ1-1; TCRdb's D call of TRBD1 is untestable without DNA. The CDR3 spans 16 residues. Germline V gene lookup returns CDR1 LGHNA and CDR2 YNFKEQ. The CDR3 loop is CASSPRGLGTGGRFFF.

The chain employs TRBV3-1 and TRBJ2-3; absent DNA, TCRdb's TRBD2 call cannot be checked. The CDR3 is 15 amino acids. The V gene's germline CDR1 is LGHDT and CDR2 YNNKEL (reference sequence). The CDR3 region is CASSLGGSFPDTQYF.

V is TRBV30 and J is TRBJ1-1. This CDR3 has 12 amino acids. Germline assignment: CDR1 GTSNPN and CDR2 SVGIG (reference sequence). CDR3 loop: CAWSQGSTEAFF.

This chain connects TRBV19 to TRBJ1-5. The CDR3 totals 13 residues. Germline CDR1 and CDR2: LNHDA and SQIVND (reference sequence). The CDR3 region is CASSIQAGQPQHF.

V is TRBV18 and J is TRBJ2-1; the D call from TCRdb, TRBD2, cannot be confirmed without DNA. The germline V gene encodes CDR1 KGHSH and CDR2 LQKENI. The CDR3 is 12 amino acids. The CDR3 sequence is CASSPAGGEQFF.

The rearrangement uses TRBV7-3 and TRBJ2-1. Looked up from germline, CDR1 is SGHTA and CDR2 is FQGTGA. The CDR3 has 14 residues. CDR3 in amino acids: CASSLSAKGNEQFF.

The genes are TRBV12-3 or TRBV12-4 and TRBJ2-3. CDR3 length equals 13 residues. The CDR3 spells CASSVTSTDTQYF.

The rearrangement links TRBV29-1 to TRBJ2-6; the D call from TCRdb, TRBD1, cannot be confirmed without DNA. Germline CDR1 reads SQVTM; CDR2 reads ANQGSEA. The CDR3 is 14 amino acids. CDR3 in amino acids: CSVRDSSGANVLTF.

J is TRBJ2-3 and V is TRBV5-1; TCRdb outputs TRBD1, but without DNA this stays unchecked. Looked up from germline, CDR1 is SGHRS and CDR2 is YFSETQ. The CDR3 is made up of 15 amino acids. CDR3 loop: CASRARTESTDTQYF.

The chain links TRBV5-1 to TRBJ2-7; without DNA, the TCRdb call of TRBD2 cannot be checked. Germline-derived CDR1 and CDR2 are SGHRS and YFSETQ. CDR3 size: 16 residues. CDR3 residues: CASSMHGTSGNYEQYF. Looking up the rest from reference TRBV5-1 and TRBJ2-7 gives the full variable domain: KAGVTQTPRYLIKTRGQQVTLSCSPISGHRSVSWYQQTPGQGLQFLFEYFSETQRNKGNFPGRFSGRQFSNSRSEMNVSTLELGDSALYLCASSMHGTSGNYEQYFGPGTRLTVT.

The rearrangement links TRBV7-2 to TRBJ2-5; TCRdb's D gene call, TRBD2, goes unchecked for lack of DNA. Germline-derived CDR1 and CDR2 are SGHTA and FQGNSA. The CDR3 has 16 amino acids. CDR3 region: CASSSAGAGLKETQYF.

This sequence joins TRBV4-3 and TRBJ2-1; TCRdb's D call, TRBD2, is unchecked because there is no DNA. The germline gives CDR1 LGHNA, CDR2 YSLEER. This CDR3 has 17 amino acids. The chain's CDR3 is CASSQDGPSGSRNEQFF.

The V call is TRBV30, the J call TRBJ2-2; absent DNA, TCRdb's TRBD1 call cannot be checked. CDR1 GTSNPN and CDR2 SVGIG come from the germline V gene (reference sequence). There are 13 residues in the CDR3. CDR3 loop: CAWSRDRDGELFF.

The chain is built from TRBV20-1 and TRBJ2-3; TCRdb selects TRBD2, and the lack of DNA leaves this call unchecked. This CDR3 has 14 amino acids. From germline, CDR1 is DFQATT and CDR2 SNEGSKA (reference sequence). This CDR3 is CSETSGRTTDTQYF.

J is TRBJ2-7 and V is TRBV20-1; TCRdb indicates TRBD1, and absent DNA this call remains unverified. CDR3 length equals 12 residues. Germline V CDR1 and CDR2: DFQATT, SNEGSKA (reference sequence). The CDR3 spells CSASGDRDEQYF.

V usage is TRBV3-1 and J usage is TRBJ1-2; as DNA is missing, the TRBD1 call by TCRdb cannot be tested. The CDR3 is 18 amino acids. Germline CDR1 LGHDT, CDR2 YNNKEL (reference sequence). CDR3 loop: CASSQGPGAGLRTYGYTF.

V and J are TRBV12-3 or TRBV12-4 and TRBJ2-1; without DNA, the TCRdb call of TRBD1 cannot be checked. The CDR3 loop spans 16 amino acids. The CDR3 loop is CASSPLWGGDHNEQFF.

V and J are TRBV20-1 and TRBJ1-5; as DNA is missing, the TRBD1 call by TCRdb cannot be tested. Germline V CDR1 and CDR2: DFQATT, SNEGSKA (reference sequence). The CDR3 contains 14 residues. This chain's CDR3 is CSTQDGRLNQPQHF.

The V call is TRBV20-1, the J call TRBJ2-3. This CDR3 has 14 residues. Germline CDR1 and CDR2: DFQATT and SNEGSKA (reference sequence). This chain's CDR3 is CSARVRAFADTQYF.

V usage is TRBV19 and J usage is TRBJ1-5. The CDR3 loop spans 13 amino acids. CDR1 and CDR2 from the germline V gene are LNHDA and SQIVND (reference sequence). The CDR3 loop reads CASSVGRDQPQHF.

The chain joins TRBV5-1 to TRBJ2-7. The CDR3 covers 15 residues. Germline loops: CDR1 SGHRS, CDR2 YFSETQ. The CDR3 loop is CASSLAPSGSGEQYF.

The chain joins TRBV7-3 to TRBJ2-1; absent DNA, TCRdb's TRBD2 call cannot be checked. CDR3 length: 14 amino acids. CDR1 SGHTA and CDR2 FQGTGA come from the germline V gene. CDR3 amino acids: CASSSLEDHNEQFF.

The chain employs TRBV9 and TRBJ2-1; TCRdb gives TRBD1 as the D gene, but with no DNA this cannot be confirmed. The CDR3 totals 15 residues. In germline, CDR1 is SGDLS, CDR2 YYNGEE. CDR3 region: CASSPGTGSINEQFF.

The V call is TRBV5-4, the J call TRBJ2-1; TCRdb proposes TRBD2, but this gene call is untestable without DNA. Germline V CDR1 and CDR2: SGHNT, YYREEE (reference sequence). The CDR3 contains 15 residues. CDR3: CASSAELGSYNEQFF. Full variable domain (remainder filled in from reference TRBV5-4 and TRBJ2-1): ETGVTQSPTHLIKTRGQQVTLRCSSQSGHNTVSWYQQALGQGPQFIFQYYREEENGRGNFPPRFSGLQFPNYSSELNVNALELDDSALYLCASSAELGSYNEQFFGPGTRLTVL.

The chain links TRBV20-1 to TRBJ2-5; TCRdb's assignment of TRBD2 cannot be checked, as there is no DNA. Germline V gives CDR1 DFQATT, CDR2 SNEGSKA (reference sequence). The CDR3 runs to 16 residues. The CDR3 reads CSAMELGRAAEETQYF.

The chain carries TRBV20-1 and TRBJ2-2; TCRdb's assignment of TRBD2 cannot be checked, as there is no DNA. CDR1 and CDR2 from the germline V gene are DFQATT and SNEGSKA (reference sequence). There are 14 residues in the CDR3. CDR3 sequence: CSAGTLENTGELFF.

V gene TRBV12-3 or TRBV12-4 combines with J gene TRBJ1-5. This CDR3 is built from 12 residues. CDR3: CASSLVGLPQHF.

V and J are TRBV20-1 and TRBJ1-1; TCRdb calls TRBD1, which cannot be checked without DNA. CDR3 length equals 15 residues. Germline V gives CDR1 DFQATT, CDR2 SNEGSKA (reference sequence). The CDR3 protein is CSARDRQGMNTEAFF.

The CDR3 region is CASGRAGELFF. The chain carries TRBV6-5 and TRBJ2-2; as DNA is missing, the TRBD1 call by TCRdb cannot be tested. In germline, CDR1 is MNHEY, CDR2 SVGAGI. This CDR3 region has 11 residues.